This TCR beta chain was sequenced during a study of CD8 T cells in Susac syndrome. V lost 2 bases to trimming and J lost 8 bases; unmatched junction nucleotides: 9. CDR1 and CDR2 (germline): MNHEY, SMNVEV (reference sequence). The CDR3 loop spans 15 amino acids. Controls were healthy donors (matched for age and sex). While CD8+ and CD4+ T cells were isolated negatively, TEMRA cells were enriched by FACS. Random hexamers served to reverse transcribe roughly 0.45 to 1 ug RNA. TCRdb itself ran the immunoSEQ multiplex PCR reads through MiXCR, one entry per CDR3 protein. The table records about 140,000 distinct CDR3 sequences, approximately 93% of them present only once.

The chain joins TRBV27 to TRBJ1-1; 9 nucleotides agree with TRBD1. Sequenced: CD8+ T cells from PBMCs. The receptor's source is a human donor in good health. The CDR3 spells CASSLTGGAGTEAFF. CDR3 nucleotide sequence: TGTGCCAGCAGTTTAACAGGGGGCGCGGGAACAGAAGCTTTCTTT.